Detailed here is one T cell receptor beta chain. Its antigen is as yet unknown. Every donor was a Caucasian adult from Nashville, Tennessee. The sample is drawn from a study of shared clonotypes between healthy human individuals. Assay runs were performed at deep level. Method: immunoSEQ multiplex PCR; TCRdb's copy keeps in-frame clones and lacks some. The repertoire includes under 600,000 clones, less than 98% of them detected once, and around 0.058% sits in the top ten. The study's findings and limits: Naive subsets, compared against memory subsets, generally had larger estimated richness values.

This CDR3 contains 13 residues. Germline CDR1 LNHNV, CDR2 YYDKDF (reference sequence). V lost 5 bases, J lost 6 bases, and 14 bases lay in between. The receptor was derived from a woman younger than 45 in good health. Source material: naive CD4+ T cells sorted from blood. The subset: CD45RA+ positively selected. This rearrangement joins TRBV15 to TRBJ2-7; D is unclear. CDR3 sequence reads: CATSRASASEQYF. As DNA, the CDR3 is TGTGCCACCAGCCGGGCCTCCGCCTCCGAGCAGTACTTC.